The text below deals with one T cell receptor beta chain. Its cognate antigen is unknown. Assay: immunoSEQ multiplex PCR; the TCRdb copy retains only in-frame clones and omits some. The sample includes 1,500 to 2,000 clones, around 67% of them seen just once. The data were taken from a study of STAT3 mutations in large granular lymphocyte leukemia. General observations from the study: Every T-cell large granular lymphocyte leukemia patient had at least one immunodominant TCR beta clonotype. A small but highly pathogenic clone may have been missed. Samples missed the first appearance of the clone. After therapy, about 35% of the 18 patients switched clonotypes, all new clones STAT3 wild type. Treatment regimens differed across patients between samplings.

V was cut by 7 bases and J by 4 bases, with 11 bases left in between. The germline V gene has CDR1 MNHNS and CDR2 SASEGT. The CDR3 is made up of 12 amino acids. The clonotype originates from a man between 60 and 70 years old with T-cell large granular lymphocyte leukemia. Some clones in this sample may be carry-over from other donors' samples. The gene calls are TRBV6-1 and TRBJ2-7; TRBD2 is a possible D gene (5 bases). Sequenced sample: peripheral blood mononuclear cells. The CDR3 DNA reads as TGTGCCAGCACGGGGAATATATACGAGCAGTACTTC. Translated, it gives CASTGNIYEQYF.